Presented here are 30 T cell receptor beta chains from one specimen sequenced in a study of blood T cells in healthy people across ages. Together with a sample-barcoded 5' primer, a J-beta primer mix was included in a second PCR lasting about 7 to 11 cycles. TCRdb re-called the 5' RACE reads through MiXCR, storing one row per CDR3 protein. Of just under 900,000 distinct CDR3 sequences detected, roughly 26% appear once; the ten largest clones hold roughly 17%. Sample: blood. The receptors were sampled from an elderly woman in good health.

The sample holds many counts of this clonotype. The CDR3 DNA reads TGCGCCAGCAGCTTACATGGGGATAATCAATACAATGAGCAGTTCTTC. Its translation is CASSLHGDNQYNEQFF. V is TRBV5-1 and J is TRBJ2-1; D not resolved. The CDR3 runs to 16 residues. Trimming cost V 2 bases and J 4 bases, with 16 bases left between them. Germline V gene data show CDR1 as SGHRS and CDR2 as YFSETQ.

J is TRBJ2-7 and V is TRBV28, with D uncertain. The V and J ends lost 7 bases and 0 bases respectively, with 10 bases between them. CDR3 length equals 13 residues. Germline loops: CDR1 MDHEN, CDR2 SYDVKM. The CDR3, as DNA: TGTGCCAGCAAGGACGCCCACTCCTACGAGCAGTACTTC. This encodes CASKDAHSYEQYF.

This clonotype was seen at least ten times. The chain combines TRBV7-2 with TRBJ2-3; D possibly matches TRBD1 or TRBD2 (6 bases each). V was cut by 7 bases and J by 3 bases, with 20 bases left in between. The CDR3 extends over 16 amino acids. From germline, CDR1 is SGHTA and CDR2 FQGNSA. In DNA, the CDR3 is TGTGCCAGCACCTCCCAAGGGGGGATGGGGACAGATACGCAGTATTTT. As protein: CASTSQGGMGTDTQYF.

The chain couples TRBV5-5 to TRBJ1-1, with 9 bases aligning to TRBD1. The J segment lost 0 bases and the V segment lost 4 bases, leaving 10 bases of the junction unmatched. Germline V gene data show CDR1 as SGHKS and CDR2 as YYEKEE (reference sequence). This CDR3 contains 17 residues. The CDR3 loop reads CASSGGYGTGLNTEAFF. CDR3 coding DNA: TGTGCCAGCAGCGGGGGCTACGGGACAGGGCTGAACACTGAAGCTTTCTTT. Using reference TRBV5-5 and TRBJ1-1 for the parts outside the CDR3, the full variable domain is DAGVTQSPTHLIKTRGQQVTLRCSPISGHKSVSWYQQVLGQGPQFIFQYYEKEERGRGNFPDRFSARQFPNYSSELNVNALLLGDSALYLCASSGGYGTGLNTEAFFGQGTRLTVV.

About this clonotype itself: A much more abundant neighbour one base away suggests this may be a read error. J is TRBJ2-5 and V is TRBV24-1; 8 nucleotides line up with TRBD2. This CDR3 is built from 13 residues. Trimming removed 8 bases from V and 5 bases from J; junction bases left unmatched: 6. Germline-derived CDR1 and CDR2 are KGHDR and SFDVKD. CDR3 loop: CATNAGGVETQYF. DNA of the CDR3: TGTGCCACCAATGCGGGGGGCGTCGAGACCCAGTACTTC.

The rearrangement joins TRBV20-1 to TRBJ1-1, with a possible D match to TRBD1 (5 bases). This CDR3 has 13 residues. Germline loops: CDR1 DFQATT, CDR2 SNEGSKA (reference sequence). The V gene lost 1 base and the J gene lost 3 bases, with 9 bases spanning the gap. The CDR3: CSARAAGYTEAFF. In nucleotides, the CDR3 is TGCAGTGCTAGAGCCGCAGGGTACACTGAAGCTTTCTTT.

This clonotype was observed a handful of times. This may be a read error: a much more frequent sequence differs by one nucleotide. This chain uses TRBV4-2 with TRBJ2-1; D is undetermined. This CDR3 spans 13 amino acids. Trimming shortened V by 0 bases and J by 2 bases, and 2 bases separated the two germline ends. Germline assignment: CDR1 LGHNA and CDR2 YNFKEQ. CDR3 in amino acids: CASSQDPYNEQFF. CDR3 nucleotide sequence: TGTGCCAGCAGCCAAGATCCCTACAATGAGCAGTTCTTC.

This clonotype was seen repeatedly, ten times or more. The V call is TRBV12-3 or TRBV12-4, the J call TRBJ2-5; D gene unclear. This CDR3 has 12 amino acids. Trimming cost V 6 bases and J 5 bases, with 10 bases left between them. CDR3 DNA sequence: TGTGCCAGCAGGGCGGTAGGGGAGACCCAGTACTTC. As protein: CASRAVGETQYF.

This clonotype has ten or more counts. V and J are TRBV10-3 and TRBJ2-6; D might be TRBD1 or TRBD2, each matching 5 bases. The V and J ends lost 3 bases and 0 bases respectively, with 15 bases between them. Germline V lookup: CDR1 ENHRY, CDR2 SYGVKD. This CDR3 has 18 residues. The CDR3 sequence: CAISEGTHLFSGANVLTF. The CDR3 DNA reads TGTGCCATCAGTGAAGGGACCCACTTATTCTCTGGGGCCAACGTCCTGACTTTC.

The sample holds many counts of this clonotype. The gene calls are TRBV13 and TRBJ2-5, with a tentative D call TRBD1 (5 bases). Germline CDR1 PRHDT, CDR2 FYEKMQ (reference sequence). Trimming pared 5 bases from V and 0 bases from J, leaving 10 bases between. The CDR3 spans 14 residues. CDR3 bases: TGTGCCAGCAGCCAGGACAAGAACCAAGAGACCCAGTACTTC. Its translation is CASSQDKNQETQYF.

Ten or more counts support this clonotype. V gene TRBV7-2 combines with J gene TRBJ2-3, with D unclear. This CDR3 is built from 11 residues. Trimming removed 0 bases from V and 8 bases from J, with 3 bases in between. Germline CDR1 is SGHTA and CDR2 is FQGNSA. CDR3 coding DNA: TGTGCCAGCAGCTTAGCCCCTACGCAGTATTTT. As protein: CASSLAPTQYF.

This clonotype was observed at least ten times. V usage is TRBV6-2 or TRBV6-3 and J usage is TRBJ1-6; 9 bases are shared with TRBD1. Germline trimming cut 6 bases from V and 8 bases from J; bases unmatched to any gene: 8. The germline gives CDR1 MNHEY, CDR2 SVGEGT. The CDR3 runs to 15 residues. Here the CDR3 DNA reads TGTGCCAGCAGCTCCCTGGACAGGGGAGATTCACCCCTCCACTTT. Its translation is CASSSLDRGDSPLHF.

Notes on this clonotype: One junction end disagrees with the germline gene, perhaps due to a read error. The genes are TRBV7-7 and TRBJ1-2; TRBD1 is a possible D gene (5 bases). From germline, CDR1 is SSHAT and CDR2 FNYEAQ (reference sequence). This CDR3 spans 16 amino acids. CDR3 bases: TGTGCTAGCACCGCGGACACCCCCGGGACTAACTATGGCTACACCTTC. This encodes CASTADTPGTNYGYTF.

V is TRBV5-5 and J is TRBJ2-5; unclear D gene. The V and J ends lost 6 bases and 4 bases respectively, with 7 bases between them. In germline, CDR1 is SGHKS, CDR2 YYEKEE (reference sequence). This CDR3 has 11 amino acids. CDR3 sequence: CASNLVETQYF. The CDR3 coding sequence is TGTGCCAGCAACCTGGTAGAGACCCAGTACTTC. Combining the CDR3 with reference TRBV5-5 and TRBJ2-5 gives the whole variable domain DAGVTQSPTHLIKTRGQQVTLRCSPISGHKSVSWYQQVLGQGPQFIFQYYEKEERGRGNFPDRFSARQFPNYSSELNVNALLLGDSALYLCASNLVETQYFGPGTRLLVL.

This clonotype was seen ten or more times. The chain joins TRBV3-1 to TRBJ1-2; D call uncertain. Germline CDR1 LGHDT, CDR2 YNNKEL (reference sequence). CDR3 length: 15 residues. V lost 1 base to trimming and J lost 0 bases, with 9 bases between them. In DNA, the CDR3 is TGTGCCAGCAGCCAAGTGACGGAACCTAACTATGGCTACACCTTC. Translated: CASSQVTEPNYGYTF.

This clonotype has a count of ten or more. The genes are TRBV7-2 and TRBJ2-3, with 13 bases aligning to TRBD2. With 4 bases clipped from V and 2 bases from J, the junction kept 3 bases outside the gene matches. CDR3 length: 16 residues. Germline CDR1 and CDR2: SGHTA and FQGNSA. The CDR3 DNA reads as TGTGCCAGCAGCTCGGGGACTAGCGGGGTCACAGATACGCAGTATTTT. It yields the protein CASSSGTSGVTDTQYF.

This chain links TRBV10-3 with TRBJ2-7, with 7 nucleotides matching TRBD1. V lost 11 bases to trimming and J lost 0 bases; unmatched junction nucleotides: 7. From germline, CDR1 is ENHRY and CDR2 SYGVKD. This CDR3 spans 13 amino acids. DNA for the CDR3: TGTGCCTTTAGGGACAGCATCTCCTACGAGCAGTACTTC. This encodes CAFRDSISYEQYF.

The chain links TRBV18 to TRBJ2-1, with TRBD1 identical over 10 bases. There are 15 residues in the CDR3. Germline lookup yields CDR1 KGHSH and CDR2 LQKENI. Unmatched junction bases numbered 6, after V lost 5 bases and J lost 5 bases. CDR3 sequence reads: CASSLGQGSNNEQFF. The CDR3 DNA reads as TGTGCCAGCTCATTGGGACAGGGGAGCAACAATGAGCAGTTCTTC.

This clonotype was detected ten times or more. The chain has TRBV20-1 and TRBJ1-5, with TRBD1 as a possible D gene (6 bases). The germline V gene encodes CDR1 DFQATT and CDR2 SNEGSKA (reference sequence). Trimming took 2 bases from V and 4 from J, leaving 6 bases between them. The CDR3 contains 12 residues. CDR3 DNA sequence: TGCAGTGCTAGAAGGGGGAATCAGCCCCAGCATTTT. It yields the protein CSARRGNQPQHF.

This clonotype was seen ten or more times. The CDR3 coding sequence is TGCGCCAGCAGTGAATTGGTCTCCTCTCTCTCCCGGGGCGGGCAGTTCTTC. Translated, it gives CASSELVSSLSRGGQFF. V is TRBV10-1 and J is TRBJ2-1, with D perhaps assigned TRBD1 or TRBD2 (5 bases each). CDR3 length equals 17 residues. Trimming removed 3 bases from V and 12 bases from J, with 27 bases in between. Germline-derived CDR1 and CDR2 are WNHNN and SYGVQD (reference sequence).

The chain carries TRBV2 and TRBJ2-5, with D unresolved. The CDR3 has 13 residues. Germline loops: CDR1 SNHLY, CDR2 FYNNEI. The ends were cut back, 7 bases at V and 11 bases at J, with 20 bases in the middle. The CDR3 loop reads CASIPVIILGQYF. Here the CDR3 DNA reads TGTGCCAGCATCCCAGTTATAATTTTAGGGCAGTACTTC.

This clonotype was picked up a small number of times. V is TRBV20-1 and J is TRBJ1-4; 7 bases fit TRBD1. Germline loops: CDR1 DFQATT, CDR2 SNEGSKA (reference sequence). J was trimmed by 13 bases and V by 6 bases; bases with no gene match: 14. This CDR3 is 13 amino acids long. The CDR3 is CSAVPGGGRGLFF. The CDR3 DNA follows: TGCAGTGCGGTCCCAGGGGGGGGAAGGGGACTGTTTTTT.

The J gene is TRBJ2-2, the V gene TRBV9, with D hard to call. Looked up from germline, CDR1 is SGDLS and CDR2 is YYNGEE. CDR3 length: 15 amino acids. The V end was cut by 0 bases, the J end by 7 bases, with 13 bases between. The CDR3 region has the DNA TGTGCCAGCAGCGTAGAGGTTGGCCGATACGGGGAGCTGTTTTTT. Protein: CASSVEVGRYGELFF.

The chain employs TRBV5-1 and TRBJ2-5, with 10 bases fitting TRBD2. Trimming took 4 bases from V and 3 from J; bases not matched to a gene: 6. Germline lookup yields CDR1 SGHRS and CDR2 YFSETQ. The CDR3 extends over 15 amino acids. For the CDR3, the DNA is TGCGCCAGCAGCAGGGCTAGCGGGAGAGAAGAGACCCAGTACTTC. Protein: CASSRASGREETQYF.

This clonotype has a handful of counts. The chain has TRBV15 and TRBJ1-6; 9 positions match TRBD1. V shed 4 bases, J shed 7 bases, and the junction held 8 bases outside the gene matches. From germline, CDR1 is LNHNV and CDR2 YYDKDF (reference sequence). CDR3 length: 16 residues. CDR3 sequence (DNA): TGTGCCACCAGCACCGGCTACGGACAGGGGAATTCACCCCTCCACTTT. It is translated as CATSTGYGQGNSPLHF. The full variable domain, rest sourced from reference TRBV15 and TRBJ1-6, is DAMVIQNPRYQVTQFGKPVTLSCSQTLNHNVMYWYQQKSSQAPKLLFHYYDKDFNNEADTPDNFQSRRPNTSFCFLDIRSPGLGDTAMYLCATSTGYGQGNSPLHFGNGTRLTVT.

As to this clonotype: Sequence at one end of the junction differs from germline and may be a read error. The chain couples TRBV6-2 or TRBV6-3 to TRBJ2-7; 7 bases are a match to TRBD1. Per the germline V gene, CDR1 is MNHEY and CDR2 is SVGEGT. This CDR3 contains 20 residues. The CDR3 DNA follows: TGTGTCAGCAGTTACCCTCGGACAGGCGAACCTTCTTCGAAGACCTACGAGCAGTACTTC. Translated, it gives CVSSYPRTGEPSSKTYEQYF.

As to this clonotype: With a much larger clone just one base away, this may be a read error. The V call is TRBV7-9, the J call TRBJ2-3, with D unresolved. The CDR3 has 13 amino acids. The V and J ends lost 5 bases and 4 bases respectively, with 10 bases between them. The germline V gene encodes CDR1 SEHNR and CDR2 FQNEAQ (reference sequence). The CDR3 here is CASSTGRSDTQYF. The DNA for the CDR3 is TGTGCCAGCAGCACCGGTCGGTCAGATACGCAGTATTTT. The full variable domain, rest sourced from reference TRBV7-9 and TRBJ2-3, is DTGVSQNPRHKITKRGQNVTFRCDPISEHNRLYWYRQTLGQGPEFLTYFQNEAQLEKSRLLSDRFSAERPKGSFSTLEIQRTEQGDSAMYLCASSTGRSDTQYFGPGTRLTVL.

Regarding this clonotype: A single base separates this from a much larger clone, so it may be a read error. The rearrangement joins TRBV29-1 to TRBJ1-1; tentative D call: TRBD1 (5 bases). Germline V gives CDR1 SQVTM, CDR2 ANQGSEA. The CDR3 contains 13 residues. Trimming took 7 bases from V and 2 from J, leaving 14 bases between them. The CDR3 loop reads CSASGRANTEAFF. The CDR3 DNA reads as TGCAGCGCCTCGGGCAGGGCCAACACTGAAGCTTTCTTT.

The chain has TRBV30 and TRBJ1-2, with a tentative D call TRBD1 (5 bases). V lost 6 bases and J 7 bases, leaving 21 bases between the germline ends. Per germline, CDR1 GTSNPN and CDR2 SVGIG (reference sequence). This CDR3 is built from 14 residues. The CDR3 sequence: CACPGTSRSSGYTF. The CDR3 DNA reads as TGTGCCTGTCCCGGGACGTCTCGGTCGAGTGGCTACACCTTC.

This clonotype was detected ten times or more. V and J are TRBV28 and TRBJ2-7; 7 bases are a match to TRBD1. CDR1 and CDR2 (germline): MDHEN, SYDVKM. The V gene end was trimmed by 6 bases and the J gene end by 1 base; junction bases not matched to a gene: 6. CDR3 length equals 14 residues. CDR3 nucleotide sequence: TGTGCCAGCAGACCGGGACAGTCATCCTACGAGCAGTACTTC. Translating gives CASRPGQSSYEQYF.